This passage covers 9 T cell receptor beta chains from one sample sequenced in a study of T cells expressing NK-cell markers. From the 5' RACE reads, TCRdb lists one entry per CDR3 protein and no DNA. This table holds around 550,000 distinct CDR3 sequences. The specimen sequenced was blood T cells: a sorted CD56 or NKG2C T cell subset, CD4+ or CD8+ T cells, or bulk PBMC T cells (not recorded which). The receptors shown here come from a man aged 18 to 29 in good health.

The chain has TRBV20-1 and TRBJ2-3. CDR3 length equals 14 residues. Germline V gives CDR1 DFQATT, CDR2 SNEGSKA (reference sequence). The CDR3 sequence is CSARDGSVTDTQYF.

The chain combines TRBV6-1 with TRBJ1-1; lacking DNA, the TRBD1 call made by TCRdb goes unchecked. The CDR3 length is 14 residues. The germline CDR1 and CDR2 sequences are MNHNS and SASEGT. CDR3 residues: CASSRGQLNTEAFF.

The chain links TRBV15 to TRBJ2-5; TCRdb lists TRBD1, though no DNA is available to test this call. This CDR3 is 15 amino acids long. Germline CDR1 is LNHNV and CDR2 is YYDKDF (reference sequence). CDR3 region: CATSNPLGGKETQYF.

The chain has TRBV21-1 and TRBJ2-1; the D gene TCRdb calls, TRBD2, cannot be checked with no DNA. TRBV21-1 is labeled a pseudogene. The CDR3 spans 16 residues. The chain's CDR3 is CASSTNGRREGNEQFF.

The chain has TRBV9 and TRBJ1-5; TCRdb reports TRBD1, a call that lacks DNA to check it against. The CDR3 length is 15 residues. Germline CDR1 is SGDLS and CDR2 is YYNGEE. The CDR3 here is CASSVEPGPNQPQHF.

The V and J genes are TRBV24-1 and TRBJ2-1; TCRdb selects TRBD2, and the lack of DNA leaves this call unchecked. This CDR3 has 17 amino acids. In germline, CDR1 is KGHDR, CDR2 SFDVKD. The CDR3 reads CATSDPLAESSYNEQFF.

This sequence joins TRBV6-5 and TRBJ2-5; the TCRdb D gene call, TRBD1, has no DNA to confirm it. Germline-derived CDR1 and CDR2 are MNHEY and SVGAGI. The CDR3 sequence is 16 residues long. The CDR3 protein is CASSYSPGADGETQYF.

The V call is TRBV25-1, the J call TRBJ2-1; without DNA, the TCRdb call of TRBD2 cannot be checked. Per the germline V gene, CDR1 is MGHDK and CDR2 is SYGVNS. The CDR3 covers 17 residues. This CDR3 is CASSETSGPRSYNEQFF.

The CDR3 sequence: CASSLWGPGPITDTQYF. The chain joins TRBV7-6 to TRBJ2-3; TCRdb selects TRBD1, and the lack of DNA leaves this call unchecked. The CDR3 consists of 17 residues. In germline, CDR1 is SGHVS, CDR2 FNYEAQ.